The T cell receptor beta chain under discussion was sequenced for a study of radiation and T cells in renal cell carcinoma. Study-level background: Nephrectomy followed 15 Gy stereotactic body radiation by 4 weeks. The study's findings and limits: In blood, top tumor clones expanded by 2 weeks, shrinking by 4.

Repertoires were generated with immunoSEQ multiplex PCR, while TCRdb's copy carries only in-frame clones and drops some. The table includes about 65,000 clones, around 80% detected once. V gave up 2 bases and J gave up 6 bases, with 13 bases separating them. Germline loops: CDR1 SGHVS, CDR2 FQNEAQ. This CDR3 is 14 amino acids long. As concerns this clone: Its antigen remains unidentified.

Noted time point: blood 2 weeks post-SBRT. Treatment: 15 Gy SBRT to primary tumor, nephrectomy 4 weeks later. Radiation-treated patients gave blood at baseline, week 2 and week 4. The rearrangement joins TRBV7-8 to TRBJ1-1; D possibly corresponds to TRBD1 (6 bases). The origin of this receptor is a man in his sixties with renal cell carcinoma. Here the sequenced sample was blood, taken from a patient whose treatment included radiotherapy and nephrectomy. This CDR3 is CASSLQGTGAEAFF. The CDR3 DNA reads TGTGCCAGCAGCTTACAGGGGACGGGCGCTGAAGCTTTCTTT.